These 3 T cell receptor beta chains were sequenced from one sample in a study of tumor-infiltrating lymphocytes in primary liver carcinoma. With around 500 ng total RNA as template and a constant-region primer, TCR beta cDNA was made. Libraries for TCR beta were built through three nested multiplex PCR rounds, which together made up a slightly modified ARM-PCR procedure. With TRBV1-TRBV30 forward primers and a C-beta reverse primer, the first two PCR rounds were run for around 10 cycles each. One entry per CDR3 protein, called by TCRdb with MiXCR from the multiplex PCR reads. The sample holds about 20,000 distinct CDR3 sequences, roughly 80% seen once. From unsorted bulk tissue weighing roughly 17-32 mg, DNA and RNA were co-extracted. The sample comprised liver tumor tissue from sampling region 4. The subset was: tumor region T4, right-lateral pole. Every receptor here comes from a woman aged 25 to 39 with primary liver carcinoma and hepatitis B virus infection.

About this clonotype itself: The CDR3 ends on some other residue instead of the conserved phenylalanine or tryptophan, so this is likely a read error. The chain uses TRBV6-5 and TRBJ2-3, with D unresolved. V was cut by 0 bases and J by 7 bases, with 14 bases left in between. The CDR3 contains 15 residues. Germline V gene sequence: CDR1 MNHEY, CDR2 SVGAGI. The CDR3 DNA reads TGTGCCAGCAGTTACTCTTACGGCGGCAGAAATACGCAGTATTCT. It specifies CASSYSYGGRNTQYS.

In regard to this clonotype: At one boundary the junction diverges from the germline segment, which might be a read error. The rearrangement uses TRBV5-1 and TRBJ2-5; D is perhaps TRBD1 (5 bases). Germline V CDR1 and CDR2: SGHRS, YFSETQ. There are 15 residues in the CDR3. The CDR3 DNA is TGCGCCAGCAGCTCAGACAGAGTCGGACAAGAGACCCAGAACTTC. It specifies CASSSDRVGQETQNF.

Comments on this clonotype: Its ends do not fully match the called genes, so a read error is possible. The gene calls are TRBV11-2 and TRBJ2-3, with D perhaps matching TRBD2 (6 bases). The CDR3 extends over 13 amino acids. Germline CDR1 is SGHAT and CDR2 is FQNNGV. In DNA, the CDR3 is TGTACCAGCAACTTGAGCTGGGAGGATACGCAGTGTTTT. This translates into CTSNLSWEDTQCF.